This TCR beta chain was captured by sequencing in a study of early T cells in non-severe SARS-CoV-2 infection. Turning to the study itself: Whole-blood bulk RNA, unsorted, was sequenced, and chains were unpaired.

General observations from the study: VDJdb-based matching was biased toward anti-spike CD8 responses and missed private and CD4 specificities.

Unique molecular identifiers were affixed to single, distinct cDNA molecules. In TCRdb, the 5' RACE reads were re-called with MiXCR into one record per CDR3 protein. The sample holds some 98,000 distinct CDR3 sequences; roughly 11% are singletons and the top ten take 4.5% to 5.5%. The CDR3 contains 13 residues. V lost 6 bases to trimming and J lost 5 bases, with 16 bases between them. CDR1 and CDR2 from the germline V gene are DFQATT and SNEGSKA (reference sequence). Comment on this clonotype: The antigen is undetermined.

Sequenced: whole blood. This sequence was found in an adult who was a healthcare worker with PCR-confirmed SARS-CoV-2 infection or an uninfected control (not recorded which). The chain recombines TRBV20-1 with TRBJ1-1; D call uncertain. For the CDR3, the DNA is TGCAGTGCCTTAGACCTCCGGGATACTGAAGCTTTCTTT. It encodes CSALDLRDTEAFF.